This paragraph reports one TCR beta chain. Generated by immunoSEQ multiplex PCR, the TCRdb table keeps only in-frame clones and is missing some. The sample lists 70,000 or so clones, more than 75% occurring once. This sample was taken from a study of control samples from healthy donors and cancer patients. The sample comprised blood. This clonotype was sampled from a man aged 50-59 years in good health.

Here the CDR3 DNA reads TGCGCCAGCAGCCAAGCGAACACGGAGGGGGATTCACCCCTCCACTTT. Its translation is CASSQANTEGDSPLHF. The rearrangement uses TRBV4-3 and TRBJ1-6; tentative D call: TRBD1 (6 bases). V was trimmed by 1 base and J by 8 bases, leaving 15 bases between them. CDR3 length: 16 residues. The V gene's germline CDR1 is LGHNA and CDR2 YSLEER.